The 2 T cell receptor beta chains given below trace back to one sample, sequenced in a study of shared clonotypes between healthy human individuals (dated by TCRdb to 2020 to 2022). Library preparation was by the immunoSEQ multiplex PCR assay. Imported from immuneACCESS, the table was reduced by TCRdb to in-frame sequences with V and J called. These copies leave out some clones; in studies compared against another copy, an unresolved V gene accounts for under half, and the cause of the remainder is not known. This sample is represented by about 340,000 clones; roughly 80% of them were singletons. The ten largest clones take up around 9.3% of the sample. Sequencing input: memory CD4+ T cells sorted from blood. The sample's cell subset or site label is to be understood as: CD45RA-negative fraction. The receptors were gathered from a man aged 30 to 39 in good health.

This clone came up a few times. The rearrangement links TRBV2 to TRBJ2-5, with 10 bases that match TRBD1. V gave up 7 bases and J gave up 3 bases; unmatched junction bases: 5. From germline, CDR1 is SNHLY and CDR2 FYNNEI. The CDR3 contains 14 residues. CDR3 sequence reads: CASKTGTGEETQYF. In nucleotides, the CDR3 is TGTGCCAGCAAGACCGGGACAGGGGAAGAGACCCAGTACTTC.

The gene calls are TRBV6-5 and TRBJ2-7; 7 nucleotides match TRBD1. Trimming at V came to 6 bases and at J to 6 bases, leaving 11 bases not matched to a gene. CDR3 length equals 14 residues. Germline-derived CDR1 and CDR2 are MNHEY and SVGAGI. The CDR3 coding sequence is TGTGCCAGCAGAAGGCTGGTTGCAGGGGGCGAGCAGTACTTC. Translation gives CASRRLVAGGEQYF.